A selection of T cell receptor beta chains follows, all from one sample in a study of blood T cell repertoires in COVID-19. Method: immunoSEQ multiplex PCR; TCRdb's copy keeps in-frame clones and lacks some. This table has under 150,000 clones, about 88% appearing once. Input material: peripheral blood. The receptors stem from a woman aged 70-85 years who had recovered from COVID-19. CDR3s include the opening cysteine and the closing phenylalanine or tryptophan. A D gene is named only where the DNA matches it firmly. A row's size may be missing; if present it is once, few, many or a size class.

D,size,J,V,CDR3,DNA
TRBD2,NA,TRBJ2-1,TRBV5-1,CASRLAGGSYNEQFF,TGCGCCAGCAGGCTAGCGGGAGGCTCCTACAATGAGCAGTTCTTC
TRBD1,NA,TRBJ2-5,TRBV3-1/TRBV3-2,CASSQDPRQGVGETQYF,TGTGCCAGCAGCCAAGATCCACGGCAGGGGGTAGGGGAGACCCAGTACTTC
NA,NA,TRBJ1-1,TRBV11-2,CASSSDRKNTEAFF,TGTGCCAGCAGCTCCGACAGGAAAAACACTGAAGCTTTCTTT
NA,NA,TRBJ2-4,TRBV12-2,CASRLRQGENIQYF,TGTGCAAGTCGCCTACGACAGGGTGAAAACATTCAGTACTTC
TRBD2,NA,TRBJ2-5,TRBV6-5,CASSPAGGRRGTQYF,TGTGCCAGCAGTCCCGCGGGGGGGCGACGAGGGACCCAGTACTTC
TRBD2,NA,TRBJ2-3,TRBV19,CASSIAGGAGDTQYF,TGTGCCAGTAGTATCGCGGGGGGGGCCGGAGATACGCAGTATTTT
TRBD2,NA,TRBJ2-2,TRBV19,CASQREFTGELFF,TGTGCCAGTCAGCGGGAGTTCACCGGGGAGCTGTTTTTT
NA,NA,TRBJ1-2,TRBV6-2/TRBV6-3,CASSYKARKRNYGYTF,TGTGCCAGCAGTTATAAGGCGAGAAAGCGGAACTATGGCTACACCTTC
NA,NA,TRBJ2-2,TRBV7-2,CASSFLGASNTGELFF,TGTGCCAGCAGCTTCCTAGGGGCCTCGAACACCGGGGAGCTGTTTTTT
TRBD1,NA,TRBJ1-2,TRBV6-2/TRBV6-3,CASSSRGEYGYTF,TGTGCCAGCAGTTCCAGGGGGGAGTATGGCTACACCTTC
NA,few,TRBJ1-2,TRBV24-1,CATSDPGFDGYTF,TGTGCCACCAGTGACCCAGGATTCGATGGCTACACCTTC
TRBD1,NA,TRBJ2-2,TRBV7-8,CASSSRTGNTGELFF,TGTGCCAGCAGCTCCCGGACAGGGAACACCGGGGAGCTGTTTTTT
TRBD1,NA,TRBJ1-4,TRBV2,CASSTQGASNEKLFF,TGTGCCAGCAGTACACAGGGGGCGTCTAATGAAAAACTGTTTTTT
TRBD1,NA,TRBJ2-7,TRBV30,CAWDRGTNYEQYF,TGTGCCTGGGACAGGGGGACCAACTACGAGCAGTACTTC
NA,NA,TRBJ1-6,TRBV28,CASSLLYSPLHF,TGTGCCAGCAGTTTACTCTATTCACCCCTCCACTTT
NA,few,TRBJ1-1,TRBV15,CATSGTVGGTEAFF,TGTGCCACCAGCGGAACCGTGGGGGGCACTGAAGCTTTCTTT
TRBD2,NA,TRBJ2-3,TRBV7-8,CASSRRGTRTQYF,TGTGCCAGCAGCCGGCGGGGGACGAGGACGCAGTATTTT
NA,NA,TRBJ1-3,TRBV12-3/TRBV12-4,CASSPENTIYF,TGTGCCAGCAGCCCGGAGAACACCATATATTTT
TRBD2,NA,TRBJ2-7,TRBV5-1,CASSFGTSGRIRYEQYF,TGCGCCAGCAGCTTCGGGACTAGCGGGCGTATACGGTACGAGCAGTACTTC
TRBD1,NA,TRBJ1-1,TRBV19,CASSMDRGFMNTEAFF,TGTGCCAGTAGTATGGACAGGGGCTTCATGAACACTGAAGCTTTCTTT
TRBD2,NA,TRBJ2-1,TRBV28,CASSLGSGGTNEQFF,TGTGCCAGCAGTTTAGGTAGCGGGGGGACCAATGAGCAGTTCTTC
NA,NA,TRBJ2-5,TRBV3-1/TRBV3-2,CASTPRRGGGDQYF,TGTGCCAGCACCCCTCGAAGGGGGGGAGGAGACCAGTACTTC
NA,NA,TRBJ2-3,TRBV9,CASSVEGSTDTQYF,TGTGCCAGCAGCGTAGAGGGGAGCACAGATACGCAGTATTTT
NA,few,TRBJ2-7,TRBV5-1,CASSWTLSYEQYF,TGCGCCAGCAGCTGGACTCTCTCCTACGAGCAGTACTTC
NA,NA,TRBJ1-2,TRBV4-1,CASSQDGAGYGYTF,TGCGCCAGCAGCCAAGATGGGGCAGGGTATGGCTACACCTTC
NA,NA,TRBJ2-3,TRBV7-2,CASTPFQHTDTQYF,TGTGCCAGCACCCCGTTTCAACACACAGATACGCAGTATTTT
NA,once,TRBJ2-7,TRBV4-3,CASSENGRGAQAYEQYF,TGCGCCAGCAGCGAAAATGGCCGGGGGGCGCAGGCCTACGAGCAGTACTTC
TRBD1,NA,TRBJ2-1,TRBV23-1,CASRYGQGVGNEQFF,TGCGCCAGCAGATACGGACAGGGGGTAGGCAATGAGCAGTTCTTC
TRBD1,NA,TRBJ2-2,TRBV7-6,CASRLTGGNTGELFF,TGTGCCAGCAGGCTTACAGGGGGGAACACCGGGGAGCTGTTTTTT
NA,NA,TRBJ2-2,TRBV30,CAFLAGELFF,TGTGCCTTCCTCGCCGGGGAGCTGTTTTTT
TRBD1,few,TRBJ1-5,TRBV28,CASSSHWQGVSQPQHF,TGTGCCAGCAGTTCGCATTGGCAGGGGGTCAGTCAGCCCCAGCATTTT
TRBD2,NA,TRBJ2-1,TRBV9,CASSLRGGGVNEQFF,TGTGCCAGCAGCCTGCGGGGCGGGGGTGTGAATGAGCAGTTCTTC